Following are 17 T cell receptor beta chains from one sample sequenced in a study of vaccination effects on CD4 cells after COVID-19. For these TCRs, the target antigens are not known. Data came from immunoSEQ multiplex PCR; TCRdb stores just in-frame clones and leaves some out. Among tens of thousands of clones, approximately 70% were seen once, and the ten largest hold 30% to 40%. Viral peptide pool expansion of antigen-specific CD4+ T cells preceded sequencing in the ViraFEST assay. Following culture for more than 9 days, CD4+ T cells were isolated. The person was diagnosed with PCR-confirmed SARS-CoV-2 infection between March and December 2020. The material was CD4+ T cells from PBMCs cultured with a peptide pool, obtained before COVID-19 vaccination. The receptors were gathered from a human donor who had a prior SARS-CoV-2 infection.

As to this clone: The identical CDR3 is also encoded by other nucleotide sequences in the sample. The rearrangement joins TRBV30 to TRBJ2-1, with 11 nucleotides matching TRBD2. After removal of 3 bases from V and 0 bases from J, the junction contained 7 bases not matched to a gene. The germline V gene has CDR1 GTSNPN and CDR2 SVGIG (reference sequence). The CDR3 sequence is 17 residues long. CDR3 coding DNA: TGTGCCTGGAGACGCCTAGCGGGGGGCAGCTCCTACAATGAGCAGTTCTTC. Its translation is CAWRRLAGGSSYNEQFF.

The rearrangement links TRBV24-1 to TRBJ2-3; 8 bases match TRBD1. V lost 3 bases, J lost 2 bases, and 6 bases stayed unmatched. Germline values: CDR1 KGHDR, CDR2 SFDVKD. The CDR3 length is 16 residues. The CDR3 loop reads CATSDPLTGVTDTQYF. In nucleotides, the CDR3 is TGTGCCACCAGTGATCCGCTGACAGGGGTCACAGATACGCAGTATTTT.

The rearrangement links TRBV5-4 to TRBJ1-3, with D possibly matching TRBD1 (5 bases). Germline lookup yields CDR1 SGHNT and CDR2 YYREEE (reference sequence). V gave up 5 bases and J gave up 0 bases, with 12 bases separating them. CDR3 length: 15 amino acids. In DNA form, the CDR3 reads TGTGCCAGCAGTTCGGGACCGATCTCTGGAAACACCATATATTTT. It encodes CASSSGPISGNTIYF.

This chain joins TRBV7-2 and TRBJ2-3; 7 nucleotides line up with TRBD2. V lost 4 bases and J lost 0; bases outside the gene matches: 4. CDR1 is SGHTA and CDR2 is FQGNSA in the germline V gene. This CDR3 is 15 amino acids long. CDR3 residues: CASSYRRESTDTQYF. The DNA of the CDR3 is TGTGCCAGCAGCTATAGGCGGGAGAGCACAGATACGCAGTATTTT. Using reference TRBV7-2 and TRBJ2-3 for the parts outside the CDR3, the full variable domain is GAGVSQSPSNKVTEKGKDVELRCDPISGHTALYWYRQSLGQGLEFLIYFQGNSAPDKSGLPSDRFSAERTGGSVSTLTIQRTQQEDSAVYLCASSYRRESTDTQYFGPGTRLTVL.

The rearrangement links TRBV11-3 to TRBJ2-7; 9 bases agree with TRBD1. The CDR3 is made up of 14 amino acids. The junction had 2 bases not matched to a gene; V was cut back by 0 bases and J by 5 bases. Per germline, CDR1 SGHNT and CDR2 YENEEA. Written as DNA, the CDR3 is TGTGCCAGCAGCTTAGAACAGGGGGCCCACGAGCAGTACTTC. This translates into CASSLEQGAHEQYF.

The rearrangement uses TRBV7-9 and TRBJ2-7; the D gene is possibly TRBD2 (6 bases). V gave up 5 bases and J gave up 12 bases, with 17 bases separating them. From germline, CDR1 is SEHNR and CDR2 FQNEAQ (reference sequence). The CDR3 sequence is 12 residues long. The CDR3 coding sequence is TGTGCCAGCAGCCGGGACTCGAGATTCTGGTACTTC. It encodes CASSRDSRFWYF.

The J gene is TRBJ2-1, the V gene TRBV5-4; 8 bases align to TRBD2. The germline V gene encodes CDR1 SGHNT and CDR2 YYREEE (reference sequence). CDR3 size: 15 residues. Trimming took 0 bases from V and 7 from J; bases not matched to a gene: 6. The CDR3 region is CASSLVTSGSNEQFF. The CDR3 coding sequence is TGTGCCAGCAGCTTGGTCACGAGCGGGAGTAATGAGCAGTTCTTC. Looking up the rest from reference TRBV5-4 and TRBJ2-1 gives the full variable domain: ETGVTQSPTHLIKTRGQQVTLRCSSQSGHNTVSWYQQALGQGPQFIFQYYREEENGRGNFPPRFSGLQFPNYSSELNVNALELDDSALYLCASSLVTSGSNEQFFGPGTRLTVL.

The rearrangement joins TRBV4-1 to TRBJ2-1, with unresolved D. Trimming removed 0 bases at V and 5 bases at J, with 5 bases between. The CDR3 runs to 13 residues. Per the germline V gene, CDR1 is MGHRA and CDR2 is YSYEKL. Written as DNA, the CDR3 is TGCGCCAGCAGCCAAGAACCCGACAATGAGCAGTTCTTC. As protein: CASSQEPDNEQFF.

This chain joins TRBV24-1 and TRBJ2-6; D not resolved. Trimming pared 3 bases from V and 0 bases from J, leaving 11 bases between. CDR1 KGHDR and CDR2 SFDVKD come from the germline V gene. The CDR3 has 17 residues. As DNA, the CDR3 is TGTGCCACCAGTGATCCGCAGGTCGACTCTGGGGCCAACGTCCTGACTTTC. Translated, it gives CATSDPQVDSGANVLTF.

The chain uses TRBV15 and TRBJ2-5; the D gene is possibly TRBD2 (6 bases). Germline V CDR1 and CDR2: LNHNV, YYDKDF (reference sequence). There are 12 residues in the CDR3. V was shortened by 5 bases and J by 5 bases, with 9 bases between the two germline ends. The CDR3 coding sequence is TGTGCCACCAGCCGGGAGAGGGAGACCCAGTACTTC. It specifies CATSRERETQYF.

The chain recombines TRBV2 with TRBJ2-7, with no clear D. Trimming removed 6 bases from V and 1 base from J, with 13 bases in between. The CDR3 consists of 14 residues. CDR1 is SNHLY and CDR2 is FYNNEI in the germline V gene. The CDR3 bases are TGTGCCAGCAGCTGGGCAACGGGTTCCTACGAGCAGTACTTC. Translation: CASSWATGSYEQYF.

V usage is TRBV7-2 and J usage is TRBJ2-2, with D possibly being TRBD2 (6 bases). V was trimmed by 7 bases and J by 2 bases, leaving 11 bases between them. CDR3 length equals 14 residues. Germline V lookup: CDR1 SGHTA, CDR2 FQGNSA. CDR3 in DNA: TGTGCCAGCACCCCTAGCGTAAACACCGGGGAGCTGTTTTTT. Amino acids: CASTPSVNTGELFF.

J is TRBJ2-3 and V is TRBV7-2; 13 nucleotides match TRBD2. CDR1 is SGHTA, CDR2 FQGNSA, per germline. Germline trimming cut 1 base from V and 4 bases from J; bases unmatched to any gene: 5. This CDR3 contains 17 residues. DNA for the CDR3: TGTGCCAGCAGCTTAGTGGGTACTAGCGGGGGGGCAGATACGCAGTATTTT. This encodes CASSLVGTSGGADTQYF.

The count of this clone is one. The chain recombines TRBV6-6 with TRBJ2-7; TRBD1 matches 9 bases. In germline, CDR1 is MNHNY, CDR2 SVGAGI (reference sequence). Trimming cost V 5 bases and J 1 base; bases outside gene matches: 6. This CDR3 is built from 15 residues. Here the CDR3 DNA reads TGTGCCAGCAGTGGGACAGGGTATGATTCCTACGAGCAGTACTTC. This encodes CASSGTGYDSYEQYF.

The genes are TRBV15 and TRBJ2-2; no reliable D call. Germline CDR1 LNHNV, CDR2 YYDKDF (reference sequence). V was clipped by 8 bases and J by 4 bases, with 14 bases between them. The CDR3 runs to 14 residues. Here the CDR3 reads CATQIGRITGELFF. The CDR3 DNA reads as TGTGCCACCCAAATCGGTAGGATCACCGGGGAGCTGTTTTTT.

The CDR3 is CASSPPLAASTDTQYF. The CDR3, as DNA: TGTGCCAGCAGCCCCCCCCTAGCGGCTAGCACAGATACGCAGTATTTT. V and J are TRBV11-3 and TRBJ2-3, with 7 bases fitting TRBD2. The CDR3 spans 16 residues. J was trimmed by 0 bases and V by 5 bases; bases with no gene match: 8. The V gene's germline CDR1 is SGHNT and CDR2 YENEEA. The full variable domain, rest sourced from reference TRBV11-3 and TRBJ2-3, is EAGVVQSPRYKIIEKKQPVAFWCNPISGHNTLYWYLQNLGQGPELLIRYENEEAVDDSQLPKDRFSAERLKGVDSTLKIQPAELGDSAVYLCASSPPLAASTDTQYFGPGTRLTVL.

This chain links TRBV7-3 with TRBJ2-1; TRBD2 is a possible D gene (5 bases). CDR1 is SGHTA, CDR2 FQGTGA, per germline. The CDR3 runs to 14 residues. Deletions cut 4 bases from V and 4 bases from J, with 11 bases between. The CDR3 protein is CASSSGLGYNEQFF. The CDR3 DNA sequence: TGTGCCAGCAGCTCTGGACTCGGTTACAATGAGCAGTTCTTC.